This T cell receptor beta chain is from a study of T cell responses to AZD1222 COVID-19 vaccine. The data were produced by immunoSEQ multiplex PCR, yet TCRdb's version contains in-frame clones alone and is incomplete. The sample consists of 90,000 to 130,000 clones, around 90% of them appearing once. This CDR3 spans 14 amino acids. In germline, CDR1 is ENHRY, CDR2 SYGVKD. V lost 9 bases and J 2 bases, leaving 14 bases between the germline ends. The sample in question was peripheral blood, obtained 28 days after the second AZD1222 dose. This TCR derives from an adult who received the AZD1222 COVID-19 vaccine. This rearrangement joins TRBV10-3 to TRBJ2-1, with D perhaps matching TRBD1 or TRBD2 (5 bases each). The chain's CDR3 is CAIRGMGAYNEQFF. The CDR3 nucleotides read TGTGCCATTAGGGGAATGGGGGCCTACAATGAGCAGTTCTTC.